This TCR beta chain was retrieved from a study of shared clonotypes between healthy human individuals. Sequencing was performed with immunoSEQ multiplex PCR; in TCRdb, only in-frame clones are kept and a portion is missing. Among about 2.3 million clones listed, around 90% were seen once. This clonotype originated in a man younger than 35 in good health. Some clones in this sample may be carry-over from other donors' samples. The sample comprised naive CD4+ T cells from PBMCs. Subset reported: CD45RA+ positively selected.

CDR3 residues: CASGQGTDTQYF. CDR3 DNA sequence: TGCGCCAGCGGGCAGGGAACAGATACGCAGTATTTT. V and J are TRBV5-1 and TRBJ2-3, with a weak D call TRBD1 (5 bases). The CDR3 covers 12 residues. The germline V and J ends were trimmed by 7 bases and 3 bases, with 9 bases remaining between them. The germline CDR1 and CDR2 sequences are SGHRS and YFSETQ.